This T cell receptor beta chain was captured in a study of shared clonotypes between healthy human individuals. Regarding the study as a whole: Around 4.9% of naive CD4 clonotypes were shared across a few donors.

With respect to this clone: Antigen unknown.

The CDR3 has 16 amino acids. Germline V gene lookup returns CDR1 MNHNS and CDR2 SASEGT. Trimming pared 2 bases from V and 0 bases from J, leaving 14 bases between. Terminally differentiated effector memory CD45RA+ cells were excluded from the naive CD8 cells, which were CD45RO-negative and positively selected for CCR7. Method: immunoSEQ multiplex PCR; TCRdb's copy keeps in-frame clones and lacks some. The data show about 590,000 clones, roughly 96% seen once. What was sequenced was naive CD8+ T cells sorted from blood. The clonotype comes from a woman aged 25 to 45 in good health. The chain has TRBV6-1 and TRBJ2-7, with no clear D. As DNA, the CDR3 is TGTGCCAGCAGTGAAAGGCCAGCCCAGAGCTCCTACGAGCAGTACTTC. Its translation: CASSERPAQSSYEQYF.